The clone carrying this T cell receptor (beta chain) was seen a few times. What it binds is unknown. Germline CDR1 reads LGHNA; CDR2 reads YNFKEQ. The germline V and J ends were trimmed by 4 bases and 4 bases, with 16 bases remaining between them. The CDR3 runs to 15 residues. TCRdb passed the 5' RACE reads through MiXCR, listing each CDR3 protein once. The sample has roughly 130,000 distinct CDR3 sequences, about 6.5% seen once. The data were taken from a study of T-cell memory formation after mild COVID-19. Study findings and constraints: SARS-CoV-2 specificity was not confirmed for second-wave clones peaking on day 37.

Sequencing was performed on PBMCs or a T cell subset sorted from them (not recorded which). This sequence joins TRBV4-2 and TRBJ2-5; the D gene is possibly TRBD2 (6 bases). This TCR was recovered from an adult woman who had mild COVID-19 (a few samples of this study predate the infection). Cell type and time point are not known. The CDR3 nucleotides read TGTGCCAGCAGCCTCGAACTCCAGGGAGGAGAGACCCAGTACTTC. Translation: CASSLELQGGETQYF.